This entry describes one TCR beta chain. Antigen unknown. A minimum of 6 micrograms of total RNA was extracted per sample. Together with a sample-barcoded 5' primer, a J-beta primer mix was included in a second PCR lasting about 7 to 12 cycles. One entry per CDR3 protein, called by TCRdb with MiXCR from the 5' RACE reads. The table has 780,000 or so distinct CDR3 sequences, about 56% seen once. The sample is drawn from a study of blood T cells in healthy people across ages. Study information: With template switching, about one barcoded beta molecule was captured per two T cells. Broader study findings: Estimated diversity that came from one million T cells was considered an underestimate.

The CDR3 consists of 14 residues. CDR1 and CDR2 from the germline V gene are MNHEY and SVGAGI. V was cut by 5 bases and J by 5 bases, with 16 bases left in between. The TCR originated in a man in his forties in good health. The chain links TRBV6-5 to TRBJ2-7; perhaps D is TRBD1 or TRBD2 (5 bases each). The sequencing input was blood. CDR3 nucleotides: TGTGCCAGCAGTAATCGGGACCCGCGGGACGAGCAGTACTTC. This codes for CASSNRDPRDEQYF.